These 10 T cell receptor beta chains came from one sample sequenced in a study of molecular identifiers for immune sequencing clone quantification. TCRdb passed the PCR reads through MiXCR, listing each CDR3 protein once. The table has about 510,000 distinct CDR3 sequences, about 25% seen once. Sequencing input: naive CD8+ T cells from blood, with Jurkat cell RNA spiked in. Indicated subset: FACS-sorted CD8+CD4-CCR7+CD45RA+ naive T cells. These receptors were collected from a human donor in good health. Some libraries in this study had Jurkat cell RNA spiked in.

This clonotype was observed at least ten times. V usage is TRBV11-2 and J usage is TRBJ2-3; 10 bases map to TRBD2. Per germline, CDR1 SGHAT and CDR2 FQNNGV. The CDR3 runs 16 residues. Trimming took 2 bases from V and 4 from J; bases not matched to a gene: 6. The CDR3 sequence is CASSLPSGGAPDTQYF. CDR3 DNA sequence: TGTGCCAGCAGCTTACCAAGCGGGGGGGCACCAGATACGCAGTATTTT. The full variable domain, in which reference TRBV11-2 and TRBJ2-3 provide the parts outside the CDR3, is EAGVAQSPRYKIIEKRQSVAFWCNPISGHATLYWYQQILGQGPKLLIQFQNNGVVDDSQLPKDRFSAERLKGVDSTLKIQPAKLEDSAVYLCASSLPSGGAPDTQYFGPGTRLTVL.

The chain recombines TRBV27 with TRBJ2-7, with TRBD1 identical over 7 bases. The CDR3 runs to 17 residues. Germline CDR1 reads MNHEY; CDR2 reads SMNVEV (reference sequence). V lost 2 bases and J lost 2; bases outside the gene matches: 12. The CDR3 coding sequence is TGTGCCAGCAGTTTAGGATTAGGGGGCGCTTTACCCTACGAGCAGTACTTC. Translating gives CASSLGLGGALPYEQYF.

This clonotype was counted only a few times. The chain combines TRBV7-9 with TRBJ1-1; 8 positions agree with TRBD1. Germline loops: CDR1 SEHNR, CDR2 FQNEAQ (reference sequence). Trimming cost V 5 bases and J 1 base; bases outside gene matches: 9. The CDR3 spans 16 residues. The CDR3 is CASSPQTGEKNTEAFF. CDR3 DNA: TGTGCCAGCAGCCCACAGACAGGGGAGAAGAACACTGAAGCTTTCTTT.

Concerning this clonotype: Lacking the conserved final phenylalanine or tryptophan, this CDR3 likely reflects a read error. V usage is TRBV28 and J usage is TRBJ2-3; D is unclear. The germline V and J ends were trimmed by 2 bases and 1 base, with 13 bases remaining between them. The CDR3 consists of 16 residues. CDR1 is MDHEN and CDR2 is SYDVKM in the germline V gene. The CDR3 DNA reads TGTGCCAGCAGTTTAACTGTCCCCTCAGGCACAGATACGCAGTATCTT. Translating gives CASSLTVPSGTDTQYL.

Turning to this clonotype: It may be a read error: a sequence one base away is much more abundant. V and J are TRBV14 and TRBJ1-2; D is ambiguous. The CDR3 is 13 residues long. Trimming pared 6 bases from V and 1 base from J, leaving 9 bases between. CDR1 is SGHDN and CDR2 is FVKESK in the germline V gene. The CDR3 reads CASRPVGNYGYTF. CDR3 nucleotide sequence: TGTGCCAGCAGGCCCGTCGGTAACTATGGCTACACCTTC.

V and J are TRBV3-1 and TRBJ1-2; no definite D call. Trimming stripped 1 base from V and 4 bases from J, with 10 bases between. The CDR3 has 14 amino acids. The germline V gene encodes CDR1 LGHDT and CDR2 YNNKEL (reference sequence). The CDR3 loop is CASSQGARPYGYTF. For the CDR3, the DNA is TGTGCCAGCAGCCAAGGTGCCAGGCCCTATGGCTACACCTTC.

This clonotype was found many times. This rearrangement joins TRBV28 to TRBJ1-5; D is unclear. Per the germline V gene, CDR1 is MDHEN and CDR2 is SYDVKM. Trimming pared 2 bases from V and 0 bases from J, leaving 8 bases between. The CDR3 sequence is 15 residues long. The CDR3 DNA follows: TGTGCCAGCAGTTTAGTGACTTATAGCAATCAGCCCCAGCATTTT. The encoded protein is CASSLVTYSNQPQHF.

This clonotype has at least ten counts. This chain connects TRBV7-9 to TRBJ2-3, with D tentatively TRBD2 (7 bases). The CDR3 loop spans 16 amino acids. V was pared by 4 bases and J by 3 bases, with 17 bases between. CDR1 is SEHNR, CDR2 FQNEAQ, per germline (reference sequence). This chain's CDR3 is CASSSDPGGRTDTQYF. CDR3 sequence (DNA): TGTGCCAGCAGCTCCGACCCCGGGGGGCGGACAGATACGCAGTATTTT.

Regarding this clonotype: This sequence may be a read error, since a much larger clone differs from it by one base. V and J are TRBV6-5 and TRBJ2-2, with unresolved D. The CDR3 totals 13 residues. In germline, CDR1 is MNHEY, CDR2 SVGAGI. CDR3 sequence (DNA): TGTGTCAGCAGCCCCCGGTCAGCCGGGGAGCTGTTTTTT. It translates to CVSSPRSAGELFF.

This clonotype appeared many times. The V and J genes are TRBV6-5 and TRBJ2-5, with TRBD1 identical over 7 bases. Germline CDR1 and CDR2: MNHEY and SVGAGI. CDR3 length equals 14 residues. The junction had 4 bases not matched to a gene; V was cut back by 2 bases and J by 4 bases. The CDR3 region is CASSYDRAAETQYF. The CDR3 DNA reads TGTGCCAGCAGTTACGACAGGGCGGCAGAGACCCAGTACTTC.